These 13 T cell receptor beta chains were sequenced from one sample in a study of blood T cells in healthy people across ages. The second PCR ran roughly 6 to 12 cycles with a sample-barcoded 5' primer and J-beta primers. Using its own MiXCR run on the 5' RACE reads, TCRdb lists one record per CDR3 protein. The table has some 320,000 distinct CDR3 sequences, around 27% seen once. Material for sequencing was blood. These receptors were collected from a woman in her sixties or seventies in good health.

The sample holds a few counts of this clonotype. The rearrangement links TRBV7-9 to TRBJ2-2; D is unresolved. The CDR3 runs 13 residues. Germline V CDR1 and CDR2: SEHNR, FQNEAQ (reference sequence). The V end lost 7 bases, the J end lost 6 bases, and 12 bases lay between the germline ends. The CDR3 DNA reads TGTGCCAGCATCAGACCGGTCCCCGGGGAGCTGTTTTTT. Translation gives CASIRPVPGELFF.

This clonotype was seen a handful of times. The V and J genes are TRBV20-1 and TRBJ2-3; D might be TRBD2 (7 bases). This CDR3 has 17 residues. Trimming took 0 bases from V and 2 from J, leaving 18 bases between them. Germline values: CDR1 DFQATT, CDR2 SNEGSKA (reference sequence). The CDR3 protein is CSARDPKGGDYTDTQYF. The CDR3 coding sequence is TGCAGTGCTAGAGATCCTAAAGGGGGGGACTACACAGATACGCAGTATTTT.

Points on this clonotype: This may stem from a read error, because a much larger clone lies one nucleotide away. This chain uses TRBV21-1 with TRBJ2-5. TRBV21-1 is given as a pseudogene. This CDR3 region has 18 residues. In nucleotides, the CDR3 is TGTGCCAGCACCAACATCGGTGCGAGCGACGTAGGACAAGAGACCCAGTACTTC. Residues: CASTNIGASDVGQETQYF.

This clonotype has a count of ten or more. The CDR3 loop is CATSEARDHNEQFF. Written as DNA, the CDR3 is TGTGCCACCAGTGAGGCCCGGGACCACAATGAGCAGTTCTTC. The V and J genes are TRBV24-1 and TRBJ2-1, with D tentatively TRBD1 or TRBD2 (5 bases each). V lost 4 bases, J lost 5 bases, and 11 bases lay in between. The germline CDR1 and CDR2 sequences are KGHDR and SFDVKD. This CDR3 contains 14 residues.

The chain links TRBV5-6 to TRBJ2-1, with a tentative D call TRBD2 (6 bases). CDR3 length: 15 residues. Trimming removed 0 bases at V and 0 bases at J, with 7 bases between. Germline CDR1 is SGHDT and CDR2 is YYEEEE. The CDR3 bases are TGTGCCAGCAGCTTGGGCGGGAACTCCTACAATGAGCAGTTCTTC. This encodes CASSLGGNSYNEQFF.

V is TRBV29-1 and J is TRBJ2-3; the match to TRBD1 covers 9 bases. Germline CDR1 reads SQVTM; CDR2 reads ANQGSEA. The V gene end was trimmed by 8 bases and the J gene end by 0 bases; junction bases not matched to a gene: 6. The CDR3 covers 14 residues. CDR3 amino acids: CSNLDRGSTDTQYF. The DNA for the CDR3 is TGCAGCAACTTGGACAGGGGCAGCACAGATACGCAGTATTTT.

This clonotype was counted a few times. V is TRBV7-2 and J is TRBJ2-3, with D perhaps matching TRBD2 (6 bases). This CDR3 comprises 18 residues. Germline CDR1 SGHTA, CDR2 FQGNSA. Deletions cut 3 bases from V and 3 bases from J, with 22 bases between. The CDR3 loop is CASSFFSFGSTLTDTQYF. As DNA, the CDR3 is TGTGCCAGCAGCTTTTTTAGTTTCGGGAGTACTTTGACAGATACGCAGTATTTT.

This clonotype occurred a few times. This sequence joins TRBV4-3 and TRBJ1-1; no clear D. The ends were cut back, 1 base at V and 5 bases at J, with 14 bases in the middle. The CDR3 sequence is 15 residues long. Germline CDR1 is LGHNA and CDR2 is YSLEER. CDR3: CASSQGVLLGTEAFF. The CDR3 DNA sequence: TGCGCCAGCAGCCAAGGCGTCCTACTTGGGACTGAAGCTTTCTTT.

This clonotype was counted between two and nine times. This likely comes from a read error, as the CDR3 has no conserved phenylalanine or tryptophan at its end. The chain joins TRBV5-5 to TRBJ1-1; 7 bases fit TRBD1. Germline loops: CDR1 SGHKS, CDR2 YYEKEE (reference sequence). The CDR3 sequence is 13 residues long. J gave up 5 bases and V 4 bases, and 5 bases lay outside the gene matches. The CDR3 DNA is TGTGCCAGCAGCGCCACAGGGGAGACTGAAGCTTTCCTT. This gives the protein CASSATGETEAFL.

A note on this clonotype: The junction does not match germline at one end; this may be a read error. The V call is TRBV27, the J call TRBJ2-7; 7 positions agree with TRBD1. Germline CDR1 is MNHEY and CDR2 is SMNVEV (reference sequence). This CDR3 spans 13 amino acids. This CDR3 reads CASRQGSSYDQYF. The CDR3 region has the DNA TGTGCCAGCAGACAGGGGAGCTCCTACGACCAGTACTTC.

Only a few counts were recorded for this clonotype. This chain joins TRBV2 and TRBJ1-4; unclear D gene. The CDR3 runs 14 residues. The V and J ends lost 6 bases and 7 bases respectively, with 15 bases between them. Germline V gives CDR1 SNHLY, CDR2 FYNNEI. CDR3 sequence: CASRLTDSGEKLFF. In nucleotides, the CDR3 is TGTGCCAGCAGATTGACGGATAGTGGTGAAAAACTGTTTTTT.

The chain carries TRBV5-1 and TRBJ2-3; unclear D gene. The V gene lost 4 bases and the J gene lost 5 bases, with 17 bases spanning the gap. Germline V gives CDR1 SGHRS, CDR2 YFSETQ. The CDR3 runs 15 residues. The CDR3 nucleotides read TGCGCCAGCAGCCCAACCCCCACAGTAGGAGATACGCAGTATTTT. As protein: CASSPTPTVGDTQYF.

The chain has TRBV28 and TRBJ2-5; a weak D match, TRBD1 (6 bases). Germline V gene sequence: CDR1 MDHEN, CDR2 SYDVKM. The V end was cut by 3 bases, the J end by 3 bases, with 17 bases between. This CDR3 has 16 amino acids. CDR3 in amino acids: CASSFPQGQGKETQYF. Written as DNA, the CDR3 is TGTGCCAGCAGTTTCCCCCAGGGGCAGGGTAAAGAGACCCAGTACTTC. Based on the CDR3 plus reference TRBV28 and TRBJ2-5, the full variable domain is DVKVTQSSRYLVKRTGEKVFLECVQDMDHENMFWYRQDPGLGLRLIYFSYDVKMKEKGDIPEGYSVSREKKERFSLILESASTNQTSMYLCASSFPQGQGKETQYFGPGTRLLVL.